This TCR beta chain emerged from a study of response to subunit inactivated influenza vaccine (dated by TCRdb to 2017 to 2018). Some background on the complete study: The study used deep quantitative T cell receptor repertoire profiling to track responses to a trivalent subunit inactivated influenza vaccine.

The germline V gene gives CDR1 as SGHRS and CDR2 as YFSETQ. Relative to germline, V is 4 bases shorter and J is 1 base shorter, with 13 bases between their ends. From the cysteine up to the phenylalanine, the CDR3 has a length of 15 residues. Only CDR3 DNA is held: 45 bases, read in frame from base 1. In its sample, this clonotype was seen a few times. The specificity of this receptor is unknown. Base qualities are not provided; no much larger clone lies one nucleotide away. Library preparation was by RT-PCR. Instrument used: Illumina HiSeq 2500. TCRdb reworked the public reads: Q25 trimming with fastp, MiXCR clone assembly, productive beta chains retained. Here each entry gathers all rows of one CDR3 protein and keeps the most common genes and DNA. For this sample there are about 570,000 distinct CDR3 sequences; approximately 10% appear just once. The top ten constitute roughly 10% of the sample. Paper-wide results and their limitations: According to the authors, only a limited number of new T cells may be recruited by each seasonal influenza vaccination.

The chain couples TRBV5-1 to TRBJ2-3; the D gene could be TRBD1 or TRBD2, each one agreeing over 5 bases. Sample: PBMCs from blood, taken on the day of vaccination. This sequence originates from a man aged 45 to 65 who received an inactivated influenza vaccine. Donor details come from another sample of the same person, matched by shared clones. The nucleotide sequence is TGCGCCAGCAGCCGGGACGGGGACCGCACAGATACGCAGTATTTT. This is translated as CASSRDGDRTDTQYF.